This paragraph covers one T cell receptor beta chain sequence. Assay: immunoSEQ multiplex PCR; the TCRdb copy retains only in-frame clones and omits some. The sample has more than 100,000 clones; roughly 80% are singletons. This CDR3 has 16 amino acids. Germline trimming cut 4 bases from V and 4 bases from J; bases unmatched to any gene: 11. Germline CDR1 is SGHDT and CDR2 is YYEEEE. The data are from a study of blood T cell repertoires in COVID-19. Study-wide context: Some COVID-19 samples were acute and others convalescent; all came from the United States, Italy and Spain.

This TCR derives from a woman between 25 and 40 years old who had recovered from COVID-19. Source material: peripheral blood. The chain recombines TRBV5-6 with TRBJ2-3; 8 positions match TRBD2. CDR3 sequence: CASSLPTGGAPDTQYF. In DNA, the CDR3 is TGTGCCAGCAGCCTGCCAACGGGGGGGGCACCAGATACGCAGTATTTT.